What follows is one T cell receptor (beta chain) and its context. Its target is unknown. Measured with immunoSEQ multiplex PCR; TCRdb has only the in-frame clones, and not every one. The sample has 150,000 or so clones; the top ten hold about 2.2%. This entry is derived from a study of T cell responses to AZD1222 COVID-19 vaccine. Regarding the study as a whole: Repertoires were obtained solely post-peak T cell response. Baseline seropositivity characterized only a handful of AZD1222 recipients. Spike-spanning, vaccine-associated CD4 TCRs were dominant at 160-218 and 743-854.

The CDR3 is 20 amino acids. Sequences were obtained from peripheral blood. The receptor comes from an adult in good health. This sequence joins TRBV7-5 and TRBJ2-1; the D call in the table, TRBD2, was not verified against the DNA. TRBV7-5 is termed a pseudogene. The CDR3 region has the DNA TGTGTCAGAAGCTTGGGCTTGGGACTAGCGGGGGAAGGCTCCTACAATGAGCAGTTCTTC. Protein: CVRSLGLGLAGEGSYNEQFF.